These 28 T cell receptor beta chains came from one sample sequenced in a study of blood T cell repertoires in COVID-19. Using immunoSEQ multiplex PCR, the repertoire was profiled, and TCRdb retains in-frame clones only, with some absent. This sample has about 170,000 clones; under 90% occur once, and the top ten carry 12%. Sequencing was performed on PBMCs or T cells enriched from blood (not recorded which). These receptors were obtained from a middle-aged man who had recovered from COVID-19.

This chain connects TRBV7-9 to TRBJ1-2, with TRBD1 identical over 7 bases. From germline, CDR1 is SEHNR and CDR2 FQNEAQ (reference sequence). This CDR3 region has 15 residues. Germline trimming cut 1 base from V and 5 bases from J; bases unmatched to any gene: 7. The CDR3 loop is CASSLEAQGSYGYTF. CDR3 nucleotides: TGTGCCAGCAGCTTAGAGGCACAGGGGTCGTATGGCTACACCTTC.

The chain couples TRBV7-2 to TRBJ1-1; 9 nucleotides align to TRBD1. This CDR3 is built from 18 residues. Germline assignment: CDR1 SGHTA and CDR2 FQGNSA. The junction had 16 bases not matched to a gene; V was cut back by 4 bases and J by 4 bases. CDR3 residues: CASSYAVRTGVGSTEAFF. The CDR3, as DNA: TGTGCCAGCAGCTACGCCGTTAGGACAGGGGTAGGGAGCACTGAAGCTTTCTTT.

As concerns this clone: The junction and the germline gene differ at one end; a read error may be behind it. The CDR3 coding sequence is TGTGCCAGCAGAGAAGAGTATACCGGGTATGGGACTGAAGCTTTCTTT. It yields the protein CASREEYTGYGTEAFF. The J gene is TRBJ1-1, the V gene TRBV2; D call uncertain. The CDR3 totals 16 residues. Germline assignment: CDR1 SNHLY and CDR2 FYNNEI.

This clone showed up just a few times. Here the CDR3 reads CASSWGQGGYGYTF. CDR3 DNA sequence: TGTGCCAGCAGTTGGGGACAGGGAGGCTATGGCTACACCTTC. The V and J genes are TRBV6-2 or TRBV6-3 and TRBJ1-2, with TRBD1 matching 9 bases. The CDR3 spans 14 residues. Germline-derived CDR1 and CDR2 are MNHEY and SVGEGT. The V gene end was trimmed by 4 bases and the J gene end by 4 bases; junction bases not matched to a gene: 4.

V usage is TRBV7-9 and J usage is TRBJ2-7; TRBD1 might be the D (6 bases). V lost 5 bases to trimming and J lost 2 bases, with 22 bases between them. The length of the CDR3 is 17 residues. The germline CDR1 and CDR2 sequences are SEHNR and FQNEAQ (reference sequence). CDR3 amino acids: CASSLLSVGTRAYEQYF. The CDR3 DNA follows: TGTGCCAGCAGCCTTCTTAGCGTTGGGACAAGAGCCTACGAGCAGTACTTC.

This clone came up many times. V gene TRBV5-4 combines with J gene TRBJ1-1; 10 bases are shared with TRBD1. The germline V gene has CDR1 SGHNT and CDR2 YYREEE (reference sequence). Trimming cost V 1 base and J 5 bases; bases outside gene matches: 2. The CDR3 has 14 residues. This CDR3 is CASSLLGQGTEAFF. The CDR3 DNA follows: TGTGCCAGCAGCTTGCTGGGACAGGGGACTGAAGCTTTCTTT.

This sequence joins TRBV19 and TRBJ1-2; TRBD1 agrees at 10 bases. CDR1 is LNHDA and CDR2 is SQIVND in the germline V gene (reference sequence). The junction had 6 bases not matched to a gene; V was cut back by 5 bases and J by 3 bases. CDR3 size: 15 residues. The CDR3: CASSGGQGTYYGYTF. CDR3 nucleotide sequence: TGTGCCAGTAGTGGGGGACAGGGGACCTACTATGGCTACACCTTC.

The chain has TRBV2 and TRBJ2-7, with 9 bases identical to TRBD1. Per the germline V gene, CDR1 is SNHLY and CDR2 is FYNNEI. J was trimmed by 2 bases and V by 6 bases; bases with no gene match: 5. The CDR3 has 14 residues. The CDR3 sequence: CASRRTGVAYEQYF. CDR3 sequence (DNA): TGTGCCAGCAGGCGGACAGGGGTAGCCTACGAGCAGTACTTC.

The rearrangement joins TRBV5-1 to TRBJ2-7; 12 bases match TRBD1. Germline assignment: CDR1 SGHRS and CDR2 YFSETQ. With 1 base clipped from V and 6 bases from J, the junction kept 11 bases outside the gene matches. The CDR3 extends over 17 amino acids. CDR3 sequence reads: CASSLSGTGGETGEQYF. The DNA of the CDR3 is TGCGCCAGCAGCTTGAGTGGGACAGGGGGCGAAACGGGCGAGCAGTACTTC. Supplemented by reference TRBV5-1 and TRBJ2-7, the full variable domain reads KAGVTQTPRYLIKTRGQQVTLSCSPISGHRSVSWYQQTPGQGLQFLFEYFSETQRNKGNFPGRFSGRQFSNSRSEMNVSTLELGDSALYLCASSLSGTGGETGEQYFGPGTRLTVT.

V usage is TRBV7-9 and J usage is TRBJ1-3, with D unresolved. Germline CDR1 reads SEHNR; CDR2 reads FQNEAQ (reference sequence). Trimming pared 1 base from V and 4 bases from J, leaving 5 bases between. This CDR3 contains 13 residues. DNA for the CDR3: TGTGCCAGCAGCTTAGGGGCCGGAAACACCATATATTTT. Its translation is CASSLGAGNTIYF.

This rearrangement joins TRBV12-3 or TRBV12-4 to TRBJ2-2; D gene unclear. The CDR3 is 12 amino acids. V lost 6 bases to trimming and J lost 5 bases, with 7 bases between them. The CDR3 nucleotides are TGTGCCAGCAGCCCTAGTACCGGGGAGCTGTTTTTT. Translation: CASSPSTGELFF.

The table lists this clone with a count of one. The chain uses TRBV7-9 and TRBJ2-1; 9 bases fit TRBD2. Trimming removed 4 bases from V and 8 bases from J; junction bases left unmatched: 9. The CDR3 sequence is 15 residues long. The germline CDR1 and CDR2 sequences are SEHNR and FQNEAQ (reference sequence). The CDR3 loop is CASSSRGSGGDEQFF. The CDR3 coding sequence is TGTGCCAGCAGCTCCCGTGGTAGCGGGGGAGATGAGCAGTTCTTC.

This clone turned up a few times. The V gene is TRBV5-4, the J gene TRBJ1-1; D uncertain. This CDR3 is built from 11 residues. V lost 1 base and J lost 7, with 5 bases in between. Looked up from germline, CDR1 is SGHNT and CDR2 is YYREEE (reference sequence). The CDR3 sequence is CASSLRSEAFF. The CDR3, as DNA: TGTGCCAGCAGCTTGCGGAGTGAAGCTTTCTTT.

CDR3 loop: CASSSAGTGAGYGYTF. CDR3 bases: TGTGCCAGCAGTTCCGCCGGGACAGGGGCCGGCTATGGCTACACCTTC. The chain recombines TRBV28 with TRBJ1-2; TRBD1 matches at 10 bases. CDR3 length: 16 residues. The germline gives CDR1 MDHEN, CDR2 SYDVKM. With V trimmed by 4 bases and J by 4 bases, 9 bases remained unmatched.

This chain links TRBV5-1 with TRBJ2-1; tentatively, D is TRBD1 (5 bases). Per the germline V gene, CDR1 is SGHRS and CDR2 is YFSETQ. The CDR3 contains 15 residues. V lost 5 bases and J lost 1, with 13 bases in between. CDR3 sequence (DNA): TGCGCCAGCAGGGATAGGGGAAATTCCTACAATGAGCAGTTCTTC. It encodes CASRDRGNSYNEQFF.

This clone occurred a few times. The germline gene is not matched at one end of the junction; a read error may be the cause. This chain joins TRBV27 and TRBJ2-7, with TRBD1 matching 8 bases. Germline CDR1 MNHEY, CDR2 SMNVEV (reference sequence). The CDR3 is 15 amino acids. The CDR3 here is CASSFFGQGSNEQYF. As DNA, the CDR3 is TGTGCCAGCAGTTTTTTCGGACAGGGCTCCAACGAGCAGTACTTC.

V gene TRBV6-6 combines with J gene TRBJ1-4; D is undetermined. Trimming took 5 bases from V and 4 from J, leaving 14 bases between them. The length of the CDR3 is 15 residues. CDR1 is MNHNY, CDR2 SVGAGI, per germline (reference sequence). DNA for the CDR3: TGTGCCAGCAGTGCCGGCGGGAGTCTTAATGAAAAACTGTTTTTT. Its protein product is CASSAGGSLNEKLFF.

This rearrangement joins TRBV7-8 to TRBJ1-1; a weak D match, TRBD1 (5 bases). Trimming took off 6 bases at V and 1 base at J, with 12 bases between the two ends. Germline V lookup: CDR1 SGHVS, CDR2 FQNEAQ. The CDR3 contains 14 residues. In nucleotides, the CDR3 is TGTGCCAGCAGGCGGGGGGAAAAGAACACTGAAGCTTTCTTT. Protein product: CASRRGEKNTEAFF.

The rearrangement uses TRBV6-1 and TRBJ1-2; 9 nucleotides line up with TRBD1. CDR1 and CDR2 from the germline V gene are MNHNS and SASEGT. The CDR3 totals 17 residues. The V and J ends lost 2 bases and 6 bases, in that order; junction bases with no gene match: 13. DNA of the CDR3: TGTGCCAGCAGTGAAAGTCCGGGACAGGGTCCGATGGATGGCTACACCTTC. Protein sequence: CASSESPGQGPMDGYTF.

In this sample, this clone turned up once. The chain carries TRBV6-5 and TRBJ1-2; 7 nucleotides align to TRBD1. Germline lookup yields CDR1 MNHEY and CDR2 SVGAGI. Trimming cost V 0 bases and J 4 bases; bases outside gene matches: 5. The CDR3 has 15 amino acids. Here the CDR3 DNA reads TGTGCCAGCAGTTACTCGGGACAGCGCCTCTATGGCTACACCTTC. Its protein is CASSYSGQRLYGYTF.

This clone has only one observation. The V gene is TRBV7-2, the J gene TRBJ1-2; D unresolved. Deletions cut 1 base from V and 5 bases from J, with 17 bases between. This CDR3 is 16 amino acids long. Germline V gene lookup returns CDR1 SGHTA and CDR2 FQGNSA. The DNA of the CDR3 is TGTGCCAGCAGCTTAGTATCCGGGGAACTTAAGTATGGCTACACCTTC. Its protein is CASSLVSGELKYGYTF.

The chain is built from TRBV3-1 (or the pseudogene TRBV3-2) and TRBJ1-4; no clear D gene. CDR1 is LGHDT, CDR2 YNNKEL, per germline (reference sequence). The V and J ends lost 4 bases and 2 bases respectively, with 14 bases between them. The CDR3 covers 16 residues. DNA of the CDR3: TGTGCCAGCAGCCTCCTAAAGGGAGGCACTAATGAAAAACTGTTTTTT. Translating it yields CASSLLKGGTNEKLFF.

The genes are TRBV27 and TRBJ2-3, with 7 bases aligning to TRBD2. Germline CDR1 and CDR2: MNHEY and SMNVEV (reference sequence). Germline trimming cut 0 bases from V and 0 bases from J; bases unmatched to any gene: 3. The CDR3 extends over 16 amino acids. In nucleotides, the CDR3 is TGTGCCAGCAGTTTATCGCCAGCGGGGAGCACAGATACGCAGTATTTT. It yields the protein CASSLSPAGSTDTQYF.

The genes are TRBV28 and TRBJ2-3; possibly TRBD2 for D (6 bases). The ends were cut back, 4 bases at V and 2 bases at J, with 13 bases in the middle. Germline V gene data show CDR1 as MDHEN and CDR2 as SYDVKM. The CDR3 covers 15 residues. The CDR3 nucleotides read TGTGCCAGCAGTTACATAGCGGAGATCACAGATACGCAGTATTTT. It codes for CASSYIAEITDTQYF.

About this clone: Its ends do not fully match the called genes, so a read error is possible. The chain joins TRBV7-7 to TRBJ1-1; maybe TRBD1 (5 bases). This CDR3 has 19 amino acids. Germline V gives CDR1 SSHAT, CDR2 FNYEAQ (reference sequence). CDR3 sequence (DNA): TGTGCTAGCAGCTTAGTCCCCCCGGGGGGTTGGGGCGAGAACACTGAAGCTTTCTTT. Its translation is CASSLVPPGGWGENTEAFF.

The chain uses TRBV10-3 and TRBJ1-5; D uncertain. Between the trimmed V and J ends, which lost 2 bases and 4 bases, there was a span of 9 bases. There are 14 residues in the CDR3. Germline loops: CDR1 ENHRY, CDR2 SYGVKD. As DNA, the CDR3 is TGTGCCATCAGTGAGGCTCGGGGAAATCAGCCCCAGCATTTT. This codes for CAISEARGNQPQHF.

The chain links TRBV9 to TRBJ1-2, with TRBD1 matching 12 bases. Germline-derived CDR1 and CDR2 are SGDLS and YYNGEE. This CDR3 comprises 16 residues. V was pared by 0 bases and J by 7 bases, with 7 bases of the junction left unmatched. CDR3 in DNA: TGTGCCAGCAGCGTAGCTCTGGGACAGGGGGCTGGTGGCTACACCTTC. Protein sequence: CASSVALGQGAGGYTF.

This clone was seen just once. The J gene is TRBJ2-7, the V gene TRBV12-2; no DNA check was done on the table's D call, TRBD2. TRBV12-2 is a known pseudogene. The CDR3 extends over 18 amino acids. In nucleotides, the CDR3 is TGTGCAAGTCGCTTAGGTCGGGGGGGATATTCCCTATTATACGAGCAGTACTTC. It translates to CASRLGRGGYSLLYEQYF.